This TCR beta chain was documented in a study of beta chain features in type 1 diabetes. Study results and caveats: TCRB rearrangement may or may not be influenced by HLA type; here this remained unresolved.

Remarks on this clone: The antigen is undetermined.

The CDR3 has 16 amino acids. V lost 3 bases and J 0 bases, leaving 14 bases between the germline ends. In germline, CDR1 is SGHAT, CDR2 FQNNGV. The entirety of the isolated RNA underwent reverse transcription, so expressed TCRB transcripts were sequenced. Naive, central memory and regulatory T cell samples produced a mean of approximately 3.6 million reads. Clones were sequenced by immunoSEQ multiplex PCR, and TCRdb holds only the in-frame ones, with some missing. The sample includes 680,000 or so clones, 15% to 19% of them seen just once. Heparinised blood was drawn once per donor, averaging about 100 mL.

The sequenced sample was naive CD4+ T cells from blood. The chain carries TRBV11-2 and TRBJ1-2; D remains unclear. This TCR was recovered from a man between 18 and 29 years old in good health. CDR3 protein: CASSFRQGNPNYGYTF. The CDR3 DNA sequence: TGTGCCAGCAGCTTTAGGCAAGGGAACCCTAACTATGGCTACACCTTC.